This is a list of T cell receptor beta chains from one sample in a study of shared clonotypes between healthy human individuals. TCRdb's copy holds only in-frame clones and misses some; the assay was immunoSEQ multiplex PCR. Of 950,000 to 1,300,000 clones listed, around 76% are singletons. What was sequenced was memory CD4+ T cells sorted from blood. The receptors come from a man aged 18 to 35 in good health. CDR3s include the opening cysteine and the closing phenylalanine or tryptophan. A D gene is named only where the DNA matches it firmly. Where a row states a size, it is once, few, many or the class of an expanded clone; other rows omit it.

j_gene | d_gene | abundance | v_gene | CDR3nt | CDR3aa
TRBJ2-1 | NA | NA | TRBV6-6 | TGTGCCAGCAGTTACTCGCGGCTAGGGGGAAAGAATGAGCAGTTCTTC | CASSYSRLGGKNEQFF
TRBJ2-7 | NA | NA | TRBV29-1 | TGCAGCGTTGTTCCGGCCAGGGACCGGGAGCAGTACTTC | CSVVPARDREQYF
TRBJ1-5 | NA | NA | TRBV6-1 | TGTGCCAGCAGTGGTTTAACGACCTCGGAGCCCCAGCATTTT | CASSGLTTSEPQHF
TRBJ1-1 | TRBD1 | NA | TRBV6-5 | TGTGCCAGCAGTTACTCGGCGGGGGACAGGATAACTTTCTTT | CASSYSAGDRITFF
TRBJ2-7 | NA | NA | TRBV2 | TGTGCCAGCAGTGACGTCAGGGTAGGGGGGTACGAGCAGTACTTC | CASSDVRVGGYEQYF
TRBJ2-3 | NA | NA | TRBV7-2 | TGTGCCAGCACCGAGAACCGACAGGGAGGGACAGATACGCAGTATTTT | CASTENRQGGTDTQYF
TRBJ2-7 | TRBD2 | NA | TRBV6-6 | TGTGCCAGCACTGGGACTAGCGGGGGTGAGCAGTACTTC | CASTGTSGGEQYF
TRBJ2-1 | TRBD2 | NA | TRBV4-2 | TGTGCCAGCAGCCACCAACTAGCGGGGGACTACAATGAGCAGTTCTTC | CASSHQLAGDYNEQFF
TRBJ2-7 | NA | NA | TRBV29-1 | TGCAGCGCTTCCGGGGGGCCCAGCGAGCAGTACTTC | CSASGGPSEQYF
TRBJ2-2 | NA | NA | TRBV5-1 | TGCGCCAGCAGCTTGTCGGACACCGGGGAGCTGTTTTTT | CASSLSDTGELFF
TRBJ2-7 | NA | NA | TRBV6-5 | TGTGCCAGCAGCCCTTATGGGGACGCCTACGAGCAGTACTTC | CASSPYGDAYEQYF
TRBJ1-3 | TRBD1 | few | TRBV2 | TGTGCCAGCGTTGACAGGGGGCTTCGGTCTGGAAACACCATATATTTT | CASVDRGLRSGNTIYF
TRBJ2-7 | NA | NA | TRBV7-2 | TGTGCCAGCAGCTCTACAGGGAGCTCGGACGAGCAGTACTTC | CASSSTGSSDEQYF
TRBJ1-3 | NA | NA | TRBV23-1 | TGCGCCAGCAGTCAATCGGCGCGGGGGCCCCCTGGAAACACCATATATTTT | CASSQSARGPPGNTIYF
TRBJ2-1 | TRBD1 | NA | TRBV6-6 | TGTGCCAGCAGTTACAGGAGAGACAGGGTAGGGGAGCAGTTCTTC | CASSYRRDRVGEQFF
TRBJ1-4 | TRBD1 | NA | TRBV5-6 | TGTGCCAGCAGCTTTGGGACAGGGACCGAAAAACTGTTTTTT | CASSFGTGTEKLFF
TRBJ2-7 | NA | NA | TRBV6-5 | TGTGCCAGCAGTTACACACCTACAGGCAGCGAGCAGTACTTC | CASSYTPTGSEQYF
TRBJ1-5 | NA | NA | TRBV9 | TGTGCCAGCAGCGTAGGCGGTGTGGGCAATCAGCCCCAGCATTTT | CASSVGGVGNQPQHF
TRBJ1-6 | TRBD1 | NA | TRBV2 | TGTGCCAGCAGCTTGGGACAGGGCAATTCACCCCTCCACTTT | CASSLGQGNSPLHF
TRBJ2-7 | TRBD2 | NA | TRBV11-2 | TGTGCCAGCACCAGACTAGCCGCCTACGAGCAGTACTTC | CASTRLAAYEQYF
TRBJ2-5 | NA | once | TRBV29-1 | TGCAGCGTTGAATTACAGCACTCCCAAGAGACCCAGTACTTC | CSVELQHSQETQYF
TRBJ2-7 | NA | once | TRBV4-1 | TGCGCCAGCAGCCAAGTTACGGCAGCTTCCTACGAGCAGTACTTC | CASSQVTAASYEQYF